This T cell receptor (beta chain) emerged from a study of tumor-infiltrating lymphocytes in primary liver carcinoma. The study, taken as a whole, reports: Representation across all five tumor regions was limited to only about 7.5-24% of top clones. Significantly larger top-250-clone fractions were found in tumors than in blood (p = 0.039).

The authors made TCR beta cDNA from 450 to 600 ng total RNA with a constant-region primer. Sequencing libraries for TCR beta derived from three nested multiplex PCR rounds that used slightly modified ARM-PCR. Running about 11 cycles apiece, the first two PCR rounds relied on TRBV1-TRBV30 forward primers together with a C-beta reverse primer. TCRdb fed the multiplex PCR reads into MiXCR, producing one record per CDR3 protein. The table records about 130,000 distinct CDR3 sequences, around 60% of them present only once. Points on this clonotype: Its antigen is currently unknown.

Looked up from germline, CDR1 is MDHEN and CDR2 is SYDVKM. Trimming took off 6 bases at V and 2 bases at J, with 19 bases between the two ends. The CDR3 is 16 amino acids. It was from around 20-30 mg of unsorted bulk tissue that RNA and DNA were co-extracted. Sequencing was performed on liver tumor tissue from sampling region 3. The subset: tumor region T3, left-lateral pole. The genes are TRBV28 and TRBJ1-1; D is unresolved. The sequence derives from a woman aged 55-70 years with primary liver carcinoma and hepatitis B virus infection. The CDR3 DNA follows: TGTGCCAGCAGATACGTACGCCCTAACACCAACACTGAAGCTTTCTTT. As protein: CASRYVRPNTNTEAFF.